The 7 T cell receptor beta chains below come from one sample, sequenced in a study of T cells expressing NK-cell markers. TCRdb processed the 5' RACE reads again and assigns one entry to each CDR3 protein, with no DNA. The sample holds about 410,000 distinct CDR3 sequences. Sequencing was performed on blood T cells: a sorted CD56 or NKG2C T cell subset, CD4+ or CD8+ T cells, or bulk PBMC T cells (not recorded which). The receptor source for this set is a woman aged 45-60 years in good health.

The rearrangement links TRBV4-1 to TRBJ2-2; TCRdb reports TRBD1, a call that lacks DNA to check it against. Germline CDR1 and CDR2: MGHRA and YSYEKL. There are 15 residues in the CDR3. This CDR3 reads CASRRDRVNTGELFF.

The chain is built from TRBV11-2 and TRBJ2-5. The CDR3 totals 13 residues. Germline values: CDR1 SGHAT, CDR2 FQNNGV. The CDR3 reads CASSSRNQETQYF.

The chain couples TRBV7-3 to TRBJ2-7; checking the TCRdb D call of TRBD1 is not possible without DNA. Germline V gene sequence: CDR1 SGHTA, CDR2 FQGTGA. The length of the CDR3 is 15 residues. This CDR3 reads CASSPKGQGIYEQYF.

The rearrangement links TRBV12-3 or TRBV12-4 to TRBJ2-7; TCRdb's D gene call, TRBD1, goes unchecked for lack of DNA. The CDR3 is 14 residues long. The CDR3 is CASSLWDRAHEQYF.

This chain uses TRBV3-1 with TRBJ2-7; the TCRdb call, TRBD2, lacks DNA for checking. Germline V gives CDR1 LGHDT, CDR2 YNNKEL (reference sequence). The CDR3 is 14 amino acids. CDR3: CASSQWLAAYEQYF.

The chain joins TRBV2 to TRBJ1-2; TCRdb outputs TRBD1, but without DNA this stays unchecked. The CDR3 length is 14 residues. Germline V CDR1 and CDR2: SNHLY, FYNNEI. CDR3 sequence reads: CASSLDSFSYGYTF.

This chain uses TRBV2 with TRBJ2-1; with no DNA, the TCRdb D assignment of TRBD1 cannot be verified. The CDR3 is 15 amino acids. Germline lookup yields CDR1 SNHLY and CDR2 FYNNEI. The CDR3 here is CASSPDRVGYNEQFF.